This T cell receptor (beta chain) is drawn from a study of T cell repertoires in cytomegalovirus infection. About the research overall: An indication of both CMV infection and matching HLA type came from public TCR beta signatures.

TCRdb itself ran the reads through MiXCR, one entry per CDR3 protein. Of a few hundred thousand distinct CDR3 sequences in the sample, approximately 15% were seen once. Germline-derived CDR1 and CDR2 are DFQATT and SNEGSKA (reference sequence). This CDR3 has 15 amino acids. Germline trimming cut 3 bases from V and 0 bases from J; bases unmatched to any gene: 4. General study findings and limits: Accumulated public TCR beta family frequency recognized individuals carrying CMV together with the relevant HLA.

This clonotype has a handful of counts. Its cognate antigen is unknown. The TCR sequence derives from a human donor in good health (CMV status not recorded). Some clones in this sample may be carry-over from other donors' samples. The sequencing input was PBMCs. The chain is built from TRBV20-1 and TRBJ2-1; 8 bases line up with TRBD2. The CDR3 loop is CSARMSGSSYNEQFF. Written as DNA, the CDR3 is TGCAGTGCTAGGATGAGCGGGAGCTCCTACAATGAGCAGTTCTTC.